These T cell receptor beta chains were read from a single sample in a study of T cells expressing NK-cell markers. From its re-call of the 5' RACE reads, TCRdb lists each CDR3 protein once, without DNA. The listing contains some 450,000 distinct CDR3 sequences. Sequencing was done on a sample of blood T cells: a sorted CD56 or NKG2C T cell subset, CD4+ or CD8+ T cells, or bulk PBMC T cells (not recorded which). The receptor set was obtained from a woman between 18 and 75 years old in good health. CDR3s include the opening cysteine and the closing phenylalanine or tryptophan.

len	v_gene	j_gene	CDR3aa
15	TRBV6-5	TRBJ2-1	CASSNRLAGVDEQFF
15	TRBV19	TRBJ2-1	CASSIAQGPYNEQFF
13	TRBV29-1	TRBJ2-5	CSLGPQGGGTQYF
13	TRBV9	TRBJ1-5	CASSVDEGVPQHF
16	TRBV6-4	TRBJ2-1	CASSERAGGPYNEQFF
16	TRBV5-4	TRBJ2-2	CASSLAVGGGTGELFF
14	TRBV5-1	TRBJ2-2	CASSWGLDTGELFF
13	TRBV20-1	TRBJ2-7	CSASPGSSYEQYF
15	TRBV7-6	TRBJ2-5	CASSFQPDSQETQYF
13	TRBV6-2/TRBV6-3	TRBJ2-6	CASLFSGANVLTF
15	TRBV5-4	TRBJ2-1	CASSSFREGLDEQFF
14	TRBV9	TRBJ2-2	CASSAAPGTGELFF
14	TRBV29-1	TRBJ1-5	CSVWDRYSNQPQHF
13	TRBV12-3/TRBV12-4	TRBJ2-1	CASTPPGRNEQFF
14	TRBV6-1	TRBJ2-1	CASTAALSYNEQFF
16	TRBV9	TRBJ2-7	CASSVDGTSASYEQYF
15	TRBV12-3/TRBV12-4	TRBJ2-7	CASSFRGLDSYEQYF